This T cell receptor (beta chain) was obtained from a study of human T cells and chemical hapten exposure. The time point was: patch test 1, 2 weeks after DPC sensitization. Treatment meaning: therapeutic diphenylcyclopropenone sensitization with weekly scalp DPC. Via MiXCR, TCRdb re-called the RACE reads, giving one row per CDR3 protein. The data contain some 350,000 distinct CDR3 sequences, under 8% of them seen just once; the ten biggest clones take up around 8.2%. Trimming stripped 1 base from V and 0 bases from J, with 7 bases between. CDR3 length equals 16 residues. Germline assignment: CDR1 SGHAT and CDR2 FQNNGV. In its sample, this clonotype was seen a few times.

The sample in question was whole blood, obtained in connection with sensitization to the hapten diphenylcyclopropenone (DPC). This sequence joins TRBV11-2 and TRBJ2-6; D unresolved. The receptor comes from a woman younger than 35 with alopecia areata. Some clones in this sample may be carry-over from other donors' samples. The CDR3 region has the DNA TGTGCCAGCAGCTTAGGTTGGAACTCTGGGGCCAACGTCCTGACTTTC. It translates to CASSLGWNSGANVLTF.